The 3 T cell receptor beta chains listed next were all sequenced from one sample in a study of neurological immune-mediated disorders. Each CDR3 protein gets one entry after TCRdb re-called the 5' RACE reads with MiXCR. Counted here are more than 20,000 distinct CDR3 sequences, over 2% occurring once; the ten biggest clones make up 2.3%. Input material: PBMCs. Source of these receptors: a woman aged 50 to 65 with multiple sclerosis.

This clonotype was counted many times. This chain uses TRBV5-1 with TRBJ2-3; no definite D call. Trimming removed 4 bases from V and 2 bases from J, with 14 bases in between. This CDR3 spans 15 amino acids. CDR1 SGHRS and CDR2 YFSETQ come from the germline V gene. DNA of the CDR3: TGCGCCAGCAGCAGAACGACCCTGACCACAGATACGCAGTATTTT. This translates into CASSRTTLTTDTQYF.

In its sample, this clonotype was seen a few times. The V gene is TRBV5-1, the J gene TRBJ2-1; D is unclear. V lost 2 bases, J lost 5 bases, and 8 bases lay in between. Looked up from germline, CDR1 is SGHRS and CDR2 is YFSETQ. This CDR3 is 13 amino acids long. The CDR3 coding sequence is TGCGCCAGCAGCTTTCGAGGTCACAATGAGCAGTTCTTC. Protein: CASSFRGHNEQFF.

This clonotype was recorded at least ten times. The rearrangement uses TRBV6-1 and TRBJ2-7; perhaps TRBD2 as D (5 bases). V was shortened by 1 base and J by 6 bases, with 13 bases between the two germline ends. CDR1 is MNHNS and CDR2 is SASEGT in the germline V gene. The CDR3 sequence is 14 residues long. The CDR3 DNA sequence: TGTGCCAGCAGTGAAGGCTTTCGGGATGGCGAGCAGTACTTC. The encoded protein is CASSEGFRDGEQYF.